This T cell receptor beta chain was captured by sequencing in a study of cytomegalovirus exposure and HLA in healthy donors (dated by TCRdb to 2017 to 2019). A note on the overall study: According to an earlier analysis of a few hundred of the donors, roughly 180 million T cells yielded 117 million unique TCR beta sequences and less than 300 Gb of sequence data. The aim of the study was to test whether cataloging public T cell receptors could identify signatures of past pathogen exposure. High-throughput TCR immunosequencing, statistical association of individual TCRs with disease status, and machine learning were combined to predict cytomegalovirus infection status. Of the roughly 400 genotyped donors, approximately 81% were placed in the genetic ancestry cluster associated with self-reported Caucasian donors. In a later analysis, previously published TCR beta repertoires from fewer than 750 donors were re-analyzed and high-resolution HLA genotyping was added so that TCR occurrence patterns could be studied. Every discovery cohort repertoire had been produced on one sequencing platform. Typing coverage differed by locus: A, B, C, DRB1 and DQB1 were typed in roughly 629-640 donors, DQA1 in roughly 500, DPA1 in nearly 610, and DPB1 in 472. The study profiled the T cell repertoires of approximately 700 subjects by immunosequencing and related them to cytomegalovirus serostatus. Among 300 to 450 genotyped donors of the cohort, an average of about 240,000 unique TCR beta nucleotide sequences were sequenced per donor, around 20% of them non-productive. Genome-wide SNP genotypes for about 65% of the roughly 670 donors were used in a later genetic analysis, which treated that subset as a discovery cohort. Alongside the repertoire data, information on donor age, sex, ethnicity and CMV serostatus was compiled. Rather than using new phenotypic data, the later analysis identified candidate immune exposures from TCR beta sequences and from how often those sequences occurred across donors. Approximately 310 gigabases of sequencing data and around 90 million unique TCR sequences made up an early release that covered over 550 HLA-typed donors. Both class I and class II loci were covered by HLA typing, at four-digit resolution. Besides the first cohort of roughly 700 subjects, a separate validation cohort made up of 120 different subjects was used. Because of strong linkage in the cohort, roughly five DR-DQ haplotypes were treated as single units for association and clustering. An earlier analysis of nearly 600 of the donors applied high-throughput TCR beta sequencing to assess whether each TCR beta V gene segment acted as functional or pseudogenic. The full study reports these points: Compared with equally common non-associated chains, HLA-associated TCR beta chains in a later analysis were more clonally expanded and had lower generation probabilities. Roughly uniform sequencing depth across donors was assumed in presence/absence analyses, although this assumption may not hold. Specific HLA alleles were associated with 15,000 to 20,000 TCR beta sequences at a false discovery rate of 0.05 in a later analysis. Because counts were too low, about 18 rarely observed V segments, including chromosome 9 orphons, were excluded from the earlier analysis of around 640 of the donors. Assigning TCR associations to individual alleles was difficult when HLA alleles, especially DR and DQ, strongly co-occurred. Because HLA typing was unavailable for some donors at each locus, only the typed subset was used in association tests. In the study, approximately 150 TCR beta chains were listed as associated with cytomegalovirus. The cohort was sequenced for TCR beta chains only, and without alpha or paired-chain data the features that could be detected were limited. In vitro tests confirmed that a few of the cytomegalovirus-associated TCR beta chains recognize cytomegalovirus antigens. An earlier analysis of around 600 of the donors showed that most TCR beta V segments appeared in productive rearrangements either about 90% or about 30% of the time, which broadly matched IMGT annotations. The classifier was reported to diagnose cytomegalovirus status with high specificity and sensitivity in both the original and validation cohorts. Some IMGT-functional V segments, including TRBV6-2 and TRBV6-3, could not be told apart with the 87-base-pair reads, so those segments were excluded. Most TCR sequences were observed very rarely across donors, whereas some public TCRs were present in many individuals. Compared with the approximately 670-donor mean, donors in an Asian-associated ancestry cluster had fewer N-insertions in productive TCRs, according to a later genetic analysis. Linkage disequilibrium might explain the correlated functional status among segregating V segments, but an unknown experimental factor could not be ruled out. A later analysis found that most CMV-associated TCR beta chains appeared HLA-restricted, with HLA associations seemingly driven largely by CMV exposure. A further reported finding was that TCR beta sequences accurately predicted the HLA-A and HLA-B alleles for most subjects in the first cohort. In a later analysis, the rate of TCR association differed among HLA loci, with DRB1 alleles having the most associated TCRs and HLA-C alleles having the fewest. Several of the top co-occurrence clusters appeared to be linked to parvovirus B19, influenza, CMV and Epstein-Barr virus, according to a later analysis. The authors suggested that the approach could potentially be extended to other disease states and immunological phenotypes. Immune exposure information for the cohort was limited to CMV serostatus. A group of highly shared sequence variants was considered likely to be a technical artifact of the sequencing pipeline. A later genetic analysis associated a missense DCLRE1C variant with V-gene and J-gene trimming of TCR beta chains, and an independent cohort replicated the association.

Per the germline V gene (reference sequence), MNHEY is the CDR1 and SMNVEV is the CDR2. The CDR3 contains 15 residues, cysteine and phenylalanine counted. This entry keeps only the CDR3 DNA: 45 bases, framed from base 1. V is clipped by 5 bases and J by 9 bases, and the sequence between their germline boundaries is 20 bases long. In total, just over 650 healthy bone marrow donors made up the cohort. All cohort members were sampled while nominally healthy, although unrecorded immune exposures were likely present. The donor tested CMV seronegative, placing the donor among the 350 to 400 seronegative members of the cohort. Every donor gave a peripheral blood sample, and the peripheral blood mononuclear cells from that sample were used for TCR beta sequencing. The Qiagen DNeasy Blood Extraction Kit was used to extract genomic DNA from the blood cell samples. As concerns this clone: Its specific antigen is unknown. Base qualities are not provided; no much larger clone lies one nucleotide away.

Receptor libraries were prepared by the immunoSEQ multiplex PCR assay. For the multiplex PCR, a mixture combining 60 forward primers for TCR Vbeta segments and 13 reverse primers for TCR Jbeta segments was used. A multiplex PCR assay on genomic DNA amplified the CDR3 region of rearranged TCR beta genes. The Illumina HiSeq System was used to sequence the amplified TCR beta libraries as 87-base-pair reads. The paper's processing steps were these. A later analysis tallied 70 million to 100 million unique TCR beta chains across the 660 or so repertoires, and about 10 million of those chains were shared by two or more donors. Raw reads were error-corrected and collapsed into unique sequences with a nearest-neighbor algorithm that merged closely related sequences to remove PCR and sequencing errors. V, D and J gene segments were assigned by aligning CDR3 sequences to IMGT reference sequences. For a sequence to be retained, a match of at least six nucleotides to both a V gene segment and a J gene segment was required. Rearrangements were called productive when the CDR3 lacked stop codons and stayed in frame with V and J; all others were non-productive. CDR3 was defined according to IMGT convention as the region running from the second conserved V-encoded cysteine to the conserved J-encoded phenylalanine. The earlier analysis of a few hundred of the donors excluded any sequence lacking an unambiguous match to a single V gene segment. An earlier analysis of roughly 590 of the donors called V segments functional above 56.7% productive rearrangements and segregating when the between-donor standard deviation exceeded 5%. A statistical classification framework was developed to diagnose cytomegalovirus status using the catalog of TCR beta chain sequences. In a later analysis, V and J genes were assigned by comparing TCR nucleotide sequences against IMGT/GENE-DB human TR gene sequences. The TCRdist pipeline was used in a later analysis to assign CDR3 sequences and most-parsimonious VDJ recombination scenarios. In a later analysis, each TCR beta chain was defined by its CDR3 amino acid sequence together with its V-gene family, and reads lacking a unique V-gene family were excluded. In a later analysis, nearly 600 highly shared, low-generation-probability nucleotide sequences were removed to address suspected cross-contamination and a sequencing artifact. For each public chain, a later analysis derived a clonal expansion index from normalized ranks of inferred template counts within each repertoire. Generation probabilities in a later analysis came from a VDJ recombination model fitted to out-of-frame rearrangements, and those results were checked against IGoR. In a later analysis, hypergeometric tests were used to score TCR-TCR, TCR-HLA and TCR-CMV co-occurrence, with a repertoire-size bias correction applied to TCR pairs. A later analysis estimated false discovery rates by permuting HLA or CMV assignments 20 times. In a later analysis, co-occurring TCRs were grouped using DBSCAN, and TCRdist sequence similarity was added for clustering within HLA-allele-positive subsets. Repertoires with fewer than 30,000 or more than 120,000 public chains were left out of co-occurrence clustering, as were about five repertoires with anomalous nucleotide sharing. Here the immuneACCESS table is served through TCRdb, limited to in-frame sequences with V and J called. Missing clones are a known gap in these copies; in checked studies unresolved V genes cover under half, and the rest lacks a known reason. That table furnishes V, J and clone size, whereas the DNA furnished D and trimming. The sample table lists 60,000 to 85,000 clones, 75% to 80% of them with a count of one. The leading ten clones occupy around 3% of the sample.

What was sequenced was PBMCs. This receptor chain uses TRBV27 and TRBJ1-3; a confident D gene designation cannot be given. This receptor was identified in a man in his forties in good health and CMV-seronegative. The CDR3 sequence is CASSPIRPQSGTIYF. The sequenced DNA is TGTGCCAGCAGTCCCATACGCCCTCAAAGCGGCACCATATATTTT.